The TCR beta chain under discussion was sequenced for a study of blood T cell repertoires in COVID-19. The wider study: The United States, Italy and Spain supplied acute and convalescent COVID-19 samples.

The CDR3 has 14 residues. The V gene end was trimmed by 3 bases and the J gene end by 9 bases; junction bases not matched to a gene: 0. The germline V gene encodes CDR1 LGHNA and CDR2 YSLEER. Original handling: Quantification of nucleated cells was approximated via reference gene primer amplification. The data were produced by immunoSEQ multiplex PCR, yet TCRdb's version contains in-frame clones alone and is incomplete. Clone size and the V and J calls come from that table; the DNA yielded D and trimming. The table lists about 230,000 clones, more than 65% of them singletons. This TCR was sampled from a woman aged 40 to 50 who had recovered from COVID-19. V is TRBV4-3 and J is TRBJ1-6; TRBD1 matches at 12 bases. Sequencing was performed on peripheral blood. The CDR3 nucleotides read TGCGCCAGCAGCCAGGGACAGGGGGCTTCACCCCTCCACTTT. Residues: CASSQGQGASPLHF.